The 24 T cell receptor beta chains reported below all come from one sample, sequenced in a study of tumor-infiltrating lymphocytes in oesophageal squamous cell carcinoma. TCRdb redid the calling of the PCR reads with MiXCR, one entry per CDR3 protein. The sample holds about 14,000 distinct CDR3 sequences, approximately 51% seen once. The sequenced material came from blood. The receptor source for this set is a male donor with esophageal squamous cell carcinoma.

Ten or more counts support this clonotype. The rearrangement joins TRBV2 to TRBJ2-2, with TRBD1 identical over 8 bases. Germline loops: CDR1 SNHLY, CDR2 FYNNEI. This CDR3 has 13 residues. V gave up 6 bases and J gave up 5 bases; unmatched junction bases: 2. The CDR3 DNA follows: TGTGCCAGCAGCGGACAGGGTACCGGGGAGCTGTTTTTT. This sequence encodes CASSGQGTGELFF.

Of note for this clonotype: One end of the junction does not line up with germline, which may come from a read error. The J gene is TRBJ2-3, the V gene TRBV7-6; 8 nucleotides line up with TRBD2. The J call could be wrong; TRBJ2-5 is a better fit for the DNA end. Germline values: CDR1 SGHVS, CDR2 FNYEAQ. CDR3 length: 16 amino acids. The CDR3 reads CASSRAGTSPRETQYF. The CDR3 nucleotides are TGTGCTAGCAGCCGCGCCGGGACTAGTCCGAGGGAGACCCAGTACTTC.

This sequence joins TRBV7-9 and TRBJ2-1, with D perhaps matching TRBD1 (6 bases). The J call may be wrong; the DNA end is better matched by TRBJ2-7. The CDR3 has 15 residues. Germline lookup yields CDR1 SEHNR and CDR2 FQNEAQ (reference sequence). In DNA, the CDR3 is TGTGCCAGCAGCTTACCGGGACACCTAACCTACGAGCAGTACTTC. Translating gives CASSLPGHLTYEQYF.

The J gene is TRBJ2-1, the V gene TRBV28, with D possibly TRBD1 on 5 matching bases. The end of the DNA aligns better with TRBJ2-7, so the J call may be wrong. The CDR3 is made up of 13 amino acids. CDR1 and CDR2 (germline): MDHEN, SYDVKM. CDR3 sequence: CASSLTRQNEQYF. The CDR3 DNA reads TGTGCCAGCAGTTTAACGCGACAGAACGAGCAGTACTTC.

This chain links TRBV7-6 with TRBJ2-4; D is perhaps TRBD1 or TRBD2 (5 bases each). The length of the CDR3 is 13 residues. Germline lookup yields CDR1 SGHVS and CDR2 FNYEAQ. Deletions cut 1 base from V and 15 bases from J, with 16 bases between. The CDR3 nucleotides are TGTGCCAGCAGCTTAGTAGGGGCCGGGGAGCTGTACTTC. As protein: CASSLVGAGELYF.

This CDR3 reads CASSLRGSGEQYF. CDR3 sequence (DNA): TGTGCCAGCAGTTTAAGGGGATCGGGCGAGCAGTACTTC. The rearrangement joins TRBV12-3 or TRBV12-4 to TRBJ2-5; the D gene is possibly TRBD1 (5 bases). The J call could be wrong; TRBJ2-7 is a better fit for the DNA end. The CDR3 is 13 amino acids.

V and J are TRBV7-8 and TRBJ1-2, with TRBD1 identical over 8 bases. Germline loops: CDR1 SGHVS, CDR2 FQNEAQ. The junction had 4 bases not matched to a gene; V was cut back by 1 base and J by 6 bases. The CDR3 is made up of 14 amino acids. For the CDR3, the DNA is TGTGCCAGCAGCTTAGGGACAGGGTACAATGGCTACACCTTC. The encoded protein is CASSLGTGYNGYTF.

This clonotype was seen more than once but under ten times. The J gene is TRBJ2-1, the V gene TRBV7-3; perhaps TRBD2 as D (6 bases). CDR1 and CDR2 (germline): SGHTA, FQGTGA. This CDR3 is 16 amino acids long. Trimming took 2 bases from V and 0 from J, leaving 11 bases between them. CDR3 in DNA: TGTGCCAGCAGCTTATGGGGGGAGACCTCCTACAATGAGCAGTTCTTC. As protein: CASSLWGETSYNEQFF. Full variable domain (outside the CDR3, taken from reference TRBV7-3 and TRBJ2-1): GAGVSQTPSNKVTEKGKYVELRCDPISGHTALYWYRQSLGQGPEFLIYFQGTGAADDSGLPNDRFFAVRPEGSVSTLKIQRTERGDSAVYLCASSLWGETSYNEQFFGPGTRLTVL.

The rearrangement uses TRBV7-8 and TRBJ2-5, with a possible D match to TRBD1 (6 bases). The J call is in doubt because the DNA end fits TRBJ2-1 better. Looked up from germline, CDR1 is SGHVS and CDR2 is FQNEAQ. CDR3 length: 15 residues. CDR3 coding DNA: TGTGCCAGCAGCGGCAGGGGATCCTCCTACAATGAGCAGTTCTTC. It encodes CASSGRGSSYNEQFF.

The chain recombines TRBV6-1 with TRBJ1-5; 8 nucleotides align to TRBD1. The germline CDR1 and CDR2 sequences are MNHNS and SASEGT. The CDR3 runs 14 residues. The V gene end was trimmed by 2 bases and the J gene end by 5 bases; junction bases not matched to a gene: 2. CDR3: CASSEQGADQPQHF. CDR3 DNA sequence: TGTGCCAGCAGTGAACAGGGGGCCGATCAGCCCCAGCATTTT.

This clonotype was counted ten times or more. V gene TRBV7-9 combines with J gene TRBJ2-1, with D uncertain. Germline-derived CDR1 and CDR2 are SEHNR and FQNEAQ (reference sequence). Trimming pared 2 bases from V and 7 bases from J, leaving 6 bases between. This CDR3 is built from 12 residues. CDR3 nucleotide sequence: TGTGCCAGCAGCTTACCCGGGAATGAGCAGTTCTTC. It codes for CASSLPGNEQFF. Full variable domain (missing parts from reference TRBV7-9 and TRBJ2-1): DTGVSQNPRHKITKRGQNVTFRCDPISEHNRLYWYRQTLGQGPEFLTYFQNEAQLEKSRLLSDRFSAERPKGSFSTLEIQRTEQGDSAMYLCASSLPGNEQFFGPGTRLTVL.

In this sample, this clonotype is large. The CDR3 coding sequence is TGTGCCAGCAGCCCCCAAGGAGCATCAAAGGATGGCTACACCTTC. This sequence encodes CASSPQGASKDGYTF. The chain links TRBV7-3 to TRBJ1-2; D gene ambiguous. Between the trimmed V and J ends, which lost 5 bases and 6 bases, there was a span of 19 bases. CDR3 length: 15 residues. Per the germline V gene, CDR1 is SGHTA and CDR2 is FQGTGA.

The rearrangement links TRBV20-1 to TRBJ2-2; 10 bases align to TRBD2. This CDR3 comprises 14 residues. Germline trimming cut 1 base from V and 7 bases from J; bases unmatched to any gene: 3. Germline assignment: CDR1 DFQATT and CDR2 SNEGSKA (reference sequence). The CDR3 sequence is CSARGRTSGGELFF. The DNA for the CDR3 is TGCAGTGCTAGAGGGAGGACTAGCGGCGGGGAGCTGTTTTTT.

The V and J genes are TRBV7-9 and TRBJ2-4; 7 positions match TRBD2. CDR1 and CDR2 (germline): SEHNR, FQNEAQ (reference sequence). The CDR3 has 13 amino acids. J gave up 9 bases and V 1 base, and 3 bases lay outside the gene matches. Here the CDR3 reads CASSLEGLSIQYF. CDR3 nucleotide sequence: TGTGCCAGCAGCTTAGAGGGACTAAGCATTCAGTACTTC. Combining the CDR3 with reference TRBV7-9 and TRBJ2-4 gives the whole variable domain DTGVSQNPRHKITKRGQNVTFRCDPISEHNRLYWYRQTLGQGPEFLTYFQNEAQLEKSRLLSDRFSAERPKGSFSTLEIQRTEQGDSAMYLCASSLEGLSIQYFGAGTRLSVL.

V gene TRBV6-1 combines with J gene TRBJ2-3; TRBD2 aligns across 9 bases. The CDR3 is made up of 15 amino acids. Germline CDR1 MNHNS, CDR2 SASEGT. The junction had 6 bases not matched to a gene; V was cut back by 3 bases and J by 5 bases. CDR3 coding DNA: TGTGCCAGCAGTGATAGAGCGGGAGGACAAGATACGCAGTATTTT. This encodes CASSDRAGGQDTQYF.

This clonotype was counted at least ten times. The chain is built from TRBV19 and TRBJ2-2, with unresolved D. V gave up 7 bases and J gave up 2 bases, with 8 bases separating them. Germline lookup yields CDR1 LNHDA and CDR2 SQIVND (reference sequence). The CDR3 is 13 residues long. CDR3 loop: CASMAVNTGELFF. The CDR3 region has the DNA TGTGCCAGTATGGCAGTAAACACCGGGGAGCTGTTTTTT.

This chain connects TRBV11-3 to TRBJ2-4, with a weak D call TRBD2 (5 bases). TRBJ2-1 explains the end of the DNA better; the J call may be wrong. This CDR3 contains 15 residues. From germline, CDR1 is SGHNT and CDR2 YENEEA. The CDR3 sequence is CASSLRGLDYNEQFF. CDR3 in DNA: TGTGCCAGCAGCCTAAGAGGGCTTGACTACAATGAGCAGTTCTTC.

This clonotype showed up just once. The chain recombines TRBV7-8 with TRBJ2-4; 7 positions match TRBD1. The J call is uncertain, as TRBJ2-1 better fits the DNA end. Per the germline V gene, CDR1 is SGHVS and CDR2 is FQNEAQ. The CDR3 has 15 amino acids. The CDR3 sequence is CASSSQGWVRETQFF. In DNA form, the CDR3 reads TGTGCCAGCAGTTCACAGGGGTGGGTCAGAGAGACCCAGTTCTTC.

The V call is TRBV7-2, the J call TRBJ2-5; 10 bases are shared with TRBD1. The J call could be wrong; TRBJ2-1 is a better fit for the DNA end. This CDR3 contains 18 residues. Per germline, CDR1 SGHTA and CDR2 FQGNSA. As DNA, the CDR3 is TGTGCCAGCAGCTGGACAGGGGGAGGAAGCGGGGTTTACAATGAGCAGTTCTTC. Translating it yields CASSWTGGGSGVYNEQFF.

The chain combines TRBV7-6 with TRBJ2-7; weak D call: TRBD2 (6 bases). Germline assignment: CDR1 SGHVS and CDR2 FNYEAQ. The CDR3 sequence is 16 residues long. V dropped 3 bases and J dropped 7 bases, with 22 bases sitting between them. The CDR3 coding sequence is TGTGCCAGCAGCTTTTTAACGGGAGACTCCTACAATGAGCAGTACTTC. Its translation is CASSFLTGDSYNEQYF.

The chain's CDR3 is CASSSPEDSPLHF. In DNA form, the CDR3 reads TGTGCCAGCAGTTCCCCGGAGGATTCACCCCTCCACTTT. The chain couples TRBV6-2 or TRBV6-3 to TRBJ1-6, with D unclear. This CDR3 region has 13 residues. V dropped 4 bases and J dropped 8 bases, with 9 bases sitting between them. Germline CDR1 is MNHEY and CDR2 is SVGEGT.

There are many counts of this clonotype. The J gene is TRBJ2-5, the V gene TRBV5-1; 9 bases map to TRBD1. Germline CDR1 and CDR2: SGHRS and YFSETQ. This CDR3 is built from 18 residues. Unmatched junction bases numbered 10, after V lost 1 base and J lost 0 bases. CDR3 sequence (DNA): TGCGCCAGCAGCTTGTTCGGGACAGGGTCTCCCTACCAAGAGACCCAGTACTTC. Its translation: CASSLFGTGSPYQETQYF. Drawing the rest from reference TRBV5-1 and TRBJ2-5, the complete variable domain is KAGVTQTPRYLIKTRGQQVTLSCSPISGHRSVSWYQQTPGQGLQFLFEYFSETQRNKGNFPGRFSGRQFSNSRSEMNVSTLELGDSALYLCASSLFGTGSPYQETQYFGPGTRLLVL.

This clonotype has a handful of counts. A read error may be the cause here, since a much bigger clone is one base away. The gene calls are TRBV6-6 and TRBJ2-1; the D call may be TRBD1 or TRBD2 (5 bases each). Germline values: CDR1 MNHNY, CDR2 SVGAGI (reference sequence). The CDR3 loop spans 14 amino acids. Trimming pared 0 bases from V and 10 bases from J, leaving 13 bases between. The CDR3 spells CASSYSSRAGEQFF. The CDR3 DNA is TGTGCCAGCAGTTACTCGTCGAGGGCAGGGGAGCAGTTCTTC.

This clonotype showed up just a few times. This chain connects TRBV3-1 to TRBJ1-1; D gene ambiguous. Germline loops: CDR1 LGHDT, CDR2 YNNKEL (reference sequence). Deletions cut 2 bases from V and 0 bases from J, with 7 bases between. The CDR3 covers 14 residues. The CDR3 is CASSQRRLNTEAFF. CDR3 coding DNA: TGTGCCAGCAGCCAAAGACGGTTGAACACTGAAGCTTTCTTT.